The following is a T cell receptor beta chain sequence with its context. The table came from immunoSEQ multiplex PCR; TCRdb's copy has only in-frame clones and leaves some out. The sample gives roughly 28,000 clones, approximately 75% of which show up once; about 14% is in the top ten. The length of the CDR3 is 14 residues. The germline gives CDR1 MGHDK, CDR2 SYGVNS. The V end was cut by 5 bases, the J end by 2 bases, with 12 bases between. This sample is part of a study of sequential checkpoint blockade in melanoma. The treatment is: randomized to nivolumab then ipilimumab (arm A) or the reverse (arm B). Live CD3+CD8+ CD19− CD56− cells were sorted from PBMCs.

The sequence was obtained from a human donor with melanoma. Sequencing used CD8+ T cells sorted from blood (inferred from file names), obtained from a patient given nivolumab and ipilimumab in sequence. The rearrangement links TRBV25-1 to TRBJ1-1; unclear D gene. CDR3 sequence (DNA): TGTGCCAGCAGTCCTCCAGGTGATAACACTGAAGCTTTCTTT. Amino acid sequence: CASSPPGDNTEAFF.